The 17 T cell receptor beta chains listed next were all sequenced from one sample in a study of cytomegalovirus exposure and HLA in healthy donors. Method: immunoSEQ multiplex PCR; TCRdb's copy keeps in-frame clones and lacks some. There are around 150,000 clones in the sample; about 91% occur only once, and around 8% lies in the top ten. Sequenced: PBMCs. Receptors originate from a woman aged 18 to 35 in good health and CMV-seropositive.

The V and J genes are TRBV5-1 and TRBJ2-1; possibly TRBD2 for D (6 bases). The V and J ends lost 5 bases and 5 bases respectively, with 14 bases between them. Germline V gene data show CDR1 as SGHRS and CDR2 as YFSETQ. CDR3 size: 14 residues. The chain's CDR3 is CASSRSGGDNEQFF. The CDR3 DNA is TGCGCCAGCAGTAGGTCGGGCGGGGACAATGAGCAGTTCTTC.

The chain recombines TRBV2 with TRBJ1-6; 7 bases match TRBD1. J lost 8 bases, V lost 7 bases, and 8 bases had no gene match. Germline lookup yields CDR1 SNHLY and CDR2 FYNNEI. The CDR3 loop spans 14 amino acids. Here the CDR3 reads CASIPDRVDSPLHF. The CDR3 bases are TGTGCCAGCATCCCAGACAGGGTTGATTCACCCCTCCACTTT.

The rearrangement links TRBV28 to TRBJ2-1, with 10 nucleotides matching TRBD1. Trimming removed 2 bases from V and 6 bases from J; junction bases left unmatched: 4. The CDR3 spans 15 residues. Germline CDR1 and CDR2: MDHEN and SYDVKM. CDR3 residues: CASSLPGQGLNEQFF. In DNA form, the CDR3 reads TGTGCCAGCAGTTTACCGGGACAGGGGCTCAATGAGCAGTTCTTC. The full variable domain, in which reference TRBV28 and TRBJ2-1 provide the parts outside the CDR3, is DVKVTQSSRYLVKRTGEKVFLECVQDMDHENMFWYRQDPGLGLRLIYFSYDVKMKEKGDIPEGYSVSREKKERFSLILESASTNQTSMYLCASSLPGQGLNEQFFGPGTRLTVL.

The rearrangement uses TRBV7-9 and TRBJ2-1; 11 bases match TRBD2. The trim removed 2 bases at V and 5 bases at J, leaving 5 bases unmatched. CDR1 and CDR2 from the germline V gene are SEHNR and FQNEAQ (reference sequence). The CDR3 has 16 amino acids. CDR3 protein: CASSLSPGLADNEQFF. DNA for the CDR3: TGTGCCAGCAGCTTATCCCCGGGACTAGCGGACAATGAGCAGTTCTTC.

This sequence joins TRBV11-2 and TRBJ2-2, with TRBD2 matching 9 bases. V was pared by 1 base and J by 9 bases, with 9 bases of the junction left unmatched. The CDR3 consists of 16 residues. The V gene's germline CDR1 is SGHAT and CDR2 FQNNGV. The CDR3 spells CASSLVRGGLGRELFF. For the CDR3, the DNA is TGTGCCAGCAGCTTAGTGCGGGGGGGCCTAGGGAGGGAGCTGTTTTTT.

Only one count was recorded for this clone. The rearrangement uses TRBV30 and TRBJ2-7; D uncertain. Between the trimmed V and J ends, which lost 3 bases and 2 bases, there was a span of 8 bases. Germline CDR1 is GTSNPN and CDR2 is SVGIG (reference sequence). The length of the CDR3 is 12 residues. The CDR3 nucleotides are TGTGCCTGGAGCCTCACTCCCTACGAGCAGTACTTC. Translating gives CAWSLTPYEQYF.

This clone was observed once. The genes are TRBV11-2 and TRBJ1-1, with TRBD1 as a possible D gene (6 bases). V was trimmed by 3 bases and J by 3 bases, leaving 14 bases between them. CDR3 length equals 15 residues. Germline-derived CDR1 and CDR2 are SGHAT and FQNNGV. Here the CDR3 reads CASSFSAGVDTEAFF. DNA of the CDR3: TGTGCCAGCAGCTTTTCCGCAGGGGTGGACACTGAAGCTTTCTTT.

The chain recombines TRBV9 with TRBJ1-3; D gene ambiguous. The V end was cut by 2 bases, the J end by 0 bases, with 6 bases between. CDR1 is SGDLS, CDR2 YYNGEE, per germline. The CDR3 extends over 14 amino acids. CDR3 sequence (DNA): TGTGCCAGCAGCGTCCGGAGCTCTGGAAACACCATATATTTT. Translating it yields CASSVRSSGNTIYF.

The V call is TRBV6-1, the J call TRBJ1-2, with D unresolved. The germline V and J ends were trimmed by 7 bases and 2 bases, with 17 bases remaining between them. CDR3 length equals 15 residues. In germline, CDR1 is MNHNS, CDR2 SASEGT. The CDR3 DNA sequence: TGTGCCAGCACCTTGAGGGATCCCGGGAACTATGGCTACACCTTC. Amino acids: CASTLRDPGNYGYTF.

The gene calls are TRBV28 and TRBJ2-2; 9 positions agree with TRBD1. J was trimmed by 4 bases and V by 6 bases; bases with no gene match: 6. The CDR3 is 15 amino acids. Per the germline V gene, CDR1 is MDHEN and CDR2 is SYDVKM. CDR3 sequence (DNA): TGTGCCAGCAGAAGGGACAGGGTAGTCACCGGGGAGCTGTTTTTT. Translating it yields CASRRDRVVTGELFF. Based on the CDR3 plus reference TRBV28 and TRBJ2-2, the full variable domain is DVKVTQSSRYLVKRTGEKVFLECVQDMDHENMFWYRQDPGLGLRLIYFSYDVKMKEKGDIPEGYSVSREKKERFSLILESASTNQTSMYLCASRRDRVVTGELFFGEGSRLTVL.

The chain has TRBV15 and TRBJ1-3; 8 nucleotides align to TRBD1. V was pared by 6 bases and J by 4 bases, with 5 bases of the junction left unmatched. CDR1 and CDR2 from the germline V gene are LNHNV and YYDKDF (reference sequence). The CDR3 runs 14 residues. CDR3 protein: CATRIGQGGNTIYF. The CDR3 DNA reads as TGTGCCACCAGAATAGGACAGGGAGGAAACACCATATATTTT.

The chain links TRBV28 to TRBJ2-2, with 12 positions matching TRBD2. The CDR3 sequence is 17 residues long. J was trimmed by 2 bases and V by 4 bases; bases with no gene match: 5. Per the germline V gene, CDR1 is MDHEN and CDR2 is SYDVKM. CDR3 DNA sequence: TGTGCCAGCAGTTCCCTAGCGGGAGGGCCCAACACCGGGGAGCTGTTTTTT. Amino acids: CASSSLAGGPNTGELFF.

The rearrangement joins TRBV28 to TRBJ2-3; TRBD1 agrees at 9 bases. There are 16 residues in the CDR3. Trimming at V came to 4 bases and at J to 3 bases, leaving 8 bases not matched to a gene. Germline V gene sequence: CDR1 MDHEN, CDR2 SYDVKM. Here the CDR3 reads CASSSPGQGRTDTQYF. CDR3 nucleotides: TGTGCCAGCAGTTCACCGGGACAGGGAAGGACAGATACGCAGTATTTT.

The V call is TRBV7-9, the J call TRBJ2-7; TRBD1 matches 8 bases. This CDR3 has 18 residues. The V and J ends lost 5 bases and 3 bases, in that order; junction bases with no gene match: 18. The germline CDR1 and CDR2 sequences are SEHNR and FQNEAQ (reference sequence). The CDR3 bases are TGTGCCAGCAGCGGCTATACACACTACGGAGACAGGGGCTACGAGCAGTACTTC. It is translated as CASSGYTHYGDRGYEQYF.

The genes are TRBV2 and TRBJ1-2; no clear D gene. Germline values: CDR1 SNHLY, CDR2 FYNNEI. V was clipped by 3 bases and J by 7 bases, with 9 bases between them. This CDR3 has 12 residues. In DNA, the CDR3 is TGTGCCAGCAGTGACCGGGGAGGTGGCTACACCTTC. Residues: CASSDRGGGYTF.

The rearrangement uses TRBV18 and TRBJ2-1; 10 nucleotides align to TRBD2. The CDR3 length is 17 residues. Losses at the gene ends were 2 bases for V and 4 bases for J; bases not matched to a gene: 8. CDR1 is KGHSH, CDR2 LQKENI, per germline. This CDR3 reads CASSPRASSGSYNEQFF. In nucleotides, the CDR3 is TGTGCCAGCTCACCAAGAGCGTCTAGCGGGAGTTACAATGAGCAGTTCTTC.

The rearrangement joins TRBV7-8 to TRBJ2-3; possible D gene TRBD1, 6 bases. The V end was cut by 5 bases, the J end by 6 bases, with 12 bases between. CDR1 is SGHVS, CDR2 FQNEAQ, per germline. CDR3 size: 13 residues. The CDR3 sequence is CASSGRTADTQYF. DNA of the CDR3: TGTGCCAGCAGCGGACGGACAGCCGATACGCAGTATTTT.